This TCR beta chain was documented in a study of long-term antiretroviral therapy in people with HIV. Comment on this clone: Its specificity is unknown.

General study results and limits: Controls showed broader CDR3 length ranges than did the HIV repertoires.

An immunoSEQ assay, version v3.0, was performed at survey level. What sequencing targeted per sample was 40,000-50,000 T-cell genomes. TCRdb keeps only in-frame clones here, not all; method: immunoSEQ multiplex PCR. In the table there are roughly 19,000 clones, more than 85% of which are singletons. The CDR3 covers 13 residues. The V end was cut by 7 bases, the J end by 4 bases, with 14 bases between. CDR1 is LGHNT and CDR2 is FRNRAP in the germline V gene. The sequence was obtained from a woman aged 45-65 years with HIV. This rearrangement joins TRBV12-5 to TRBJ2-7; D remains unclear. Sequenced here: unsorted PBMCs, sampled 4.4 years after starting antiretroviral therapy. CDR3 region: CASAPDGRYEQYF. The CDR3 DNA is TGTGCTAGTGCCCCCGACGGACGTTACGAGCAGTACTTC.